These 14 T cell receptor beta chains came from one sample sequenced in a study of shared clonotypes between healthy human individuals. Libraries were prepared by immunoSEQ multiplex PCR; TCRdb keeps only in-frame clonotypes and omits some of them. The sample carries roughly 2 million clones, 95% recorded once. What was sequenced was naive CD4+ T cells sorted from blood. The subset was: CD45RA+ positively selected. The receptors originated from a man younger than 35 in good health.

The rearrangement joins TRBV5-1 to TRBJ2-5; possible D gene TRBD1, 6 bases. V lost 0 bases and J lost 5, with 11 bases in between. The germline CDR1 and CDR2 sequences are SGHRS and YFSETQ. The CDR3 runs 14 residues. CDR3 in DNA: TGCGCCAGCAGCTTGGGAAGGGGGTCGGAGACCCAGTACTTC. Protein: CASSLGRGSETQYF. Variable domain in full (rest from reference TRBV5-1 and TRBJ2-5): KAGVTQTPRYLIKTRGQQVTLSCSPISGHRSVSWYQQTPGQGLQFLFEYFSETQRNKGNFPGRFSGRQFSNSRSEMNVSTLELGDSALYLCASSLGRGSETQYFGPGTRLLVL.

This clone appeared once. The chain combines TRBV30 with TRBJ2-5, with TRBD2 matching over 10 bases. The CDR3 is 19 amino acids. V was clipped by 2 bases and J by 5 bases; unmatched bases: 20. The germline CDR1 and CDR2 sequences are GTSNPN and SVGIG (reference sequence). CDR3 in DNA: TGTGCCTGGAGTTTTACCCGGACTAGCGGACATGAAGGGCGGGAGACCCAGTACTTC. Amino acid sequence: CAWSFTRTSGHEGRETQYF.

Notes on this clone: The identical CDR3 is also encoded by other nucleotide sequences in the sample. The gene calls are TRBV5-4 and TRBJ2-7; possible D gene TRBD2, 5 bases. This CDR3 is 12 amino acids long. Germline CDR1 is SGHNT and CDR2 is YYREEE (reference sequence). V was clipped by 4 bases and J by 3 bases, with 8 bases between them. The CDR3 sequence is CASSLEGYEQYF. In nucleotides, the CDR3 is TGTGCCAGCAGCCTCGAGGGCTACGAGCAGTACTTC.

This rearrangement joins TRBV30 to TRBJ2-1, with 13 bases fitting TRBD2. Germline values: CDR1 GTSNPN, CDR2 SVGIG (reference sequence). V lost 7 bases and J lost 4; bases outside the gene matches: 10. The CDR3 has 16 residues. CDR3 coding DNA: TGTGCCTCGACTGGACTACTAGCGGGGGGGTACAATGAGCAGTTCTTC. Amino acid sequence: CASTGLLAGGYNEQFF.

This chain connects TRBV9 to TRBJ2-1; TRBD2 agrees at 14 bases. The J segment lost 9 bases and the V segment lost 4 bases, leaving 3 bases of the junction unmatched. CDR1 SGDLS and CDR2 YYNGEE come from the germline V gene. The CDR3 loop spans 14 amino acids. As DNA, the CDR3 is TGTGCCAGCAGCTTAGGGACTAGCGGGGGTGAGCAGTTCTTC. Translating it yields CASSLGTSGGEQFF.

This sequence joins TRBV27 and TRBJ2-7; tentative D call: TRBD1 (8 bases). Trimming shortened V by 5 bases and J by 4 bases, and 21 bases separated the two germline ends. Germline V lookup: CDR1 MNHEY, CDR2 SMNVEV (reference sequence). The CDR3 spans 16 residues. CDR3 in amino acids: CASSHYRTGRGYEQYF. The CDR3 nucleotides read TGTGCCAGCAGTCACTACCGGACAGGGCGGGGGTACGAGCAGTACTTC.

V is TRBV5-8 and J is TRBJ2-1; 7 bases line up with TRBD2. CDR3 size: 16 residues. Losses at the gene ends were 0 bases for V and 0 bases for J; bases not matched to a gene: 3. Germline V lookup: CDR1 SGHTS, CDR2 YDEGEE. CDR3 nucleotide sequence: TGTGCCAGCAGCTTGGGGTCTAGCGGCTCCTACAATGAGCAGTTCTTC. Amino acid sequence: CASSLGSSGSYNEQFF.

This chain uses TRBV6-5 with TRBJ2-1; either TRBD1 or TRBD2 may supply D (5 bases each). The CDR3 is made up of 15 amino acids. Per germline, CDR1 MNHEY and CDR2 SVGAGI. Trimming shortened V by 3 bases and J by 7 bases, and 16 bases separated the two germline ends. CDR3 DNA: TGTGCCAGCAGTTATGAGGGGAGTACCTTAAATGAGCAGTTCTTC. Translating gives CASSYEGSTLNEQFF.

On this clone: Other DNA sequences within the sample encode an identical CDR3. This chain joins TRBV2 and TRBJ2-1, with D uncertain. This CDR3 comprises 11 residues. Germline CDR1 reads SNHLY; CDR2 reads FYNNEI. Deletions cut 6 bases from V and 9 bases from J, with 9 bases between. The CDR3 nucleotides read TGTGCCAGCAGAGGACGGAGTGAGCAGTTCTTC. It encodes CASRGRSEQFF.

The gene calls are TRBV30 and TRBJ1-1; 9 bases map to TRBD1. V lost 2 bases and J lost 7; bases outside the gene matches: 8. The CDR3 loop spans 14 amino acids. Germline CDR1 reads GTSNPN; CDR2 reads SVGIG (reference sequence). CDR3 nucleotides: TGTGCCTGGAGTCTCGGACAGGGGATAGGTGAAGCTTTCTTT. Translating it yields CAWSLGQGIGEAFF.

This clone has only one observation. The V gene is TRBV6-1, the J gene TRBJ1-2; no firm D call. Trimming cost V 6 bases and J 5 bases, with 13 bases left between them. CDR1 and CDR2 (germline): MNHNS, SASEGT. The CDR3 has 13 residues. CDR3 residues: CASSRSTEYGYTF. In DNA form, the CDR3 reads TGTGCCAGCAGCCGCTCGACGGAGTATGGCTACACCTTC.

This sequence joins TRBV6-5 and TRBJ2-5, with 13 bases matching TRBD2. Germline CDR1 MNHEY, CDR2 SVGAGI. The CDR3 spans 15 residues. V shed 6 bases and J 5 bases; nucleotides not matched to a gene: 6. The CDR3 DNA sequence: TGTGCCAGCAGGCCGGGACTAGCGGGATTGGAGACCCAGTACTTC. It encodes CASRPGLAGLETQYF.

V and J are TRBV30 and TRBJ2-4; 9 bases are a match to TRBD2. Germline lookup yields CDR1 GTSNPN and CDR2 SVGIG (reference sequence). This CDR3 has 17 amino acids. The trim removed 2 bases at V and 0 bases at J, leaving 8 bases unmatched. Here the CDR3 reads CAWSFTTSGLAKNIQYF. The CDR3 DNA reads TGTGCCTGGAGTTTCACGACTAGCGGTCTAGCCAAAAACATTCAGTACTTC.

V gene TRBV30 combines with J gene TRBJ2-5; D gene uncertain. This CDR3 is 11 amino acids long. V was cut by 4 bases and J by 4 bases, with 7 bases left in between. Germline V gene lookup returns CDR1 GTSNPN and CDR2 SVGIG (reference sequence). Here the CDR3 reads CAWMYRETQYF. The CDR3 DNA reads TGTGCCTGGATGTATAGAGAGACCCAGTACTTC.